This T cell receptor beta chain was observed in a study of CD8+CD57+ T cells in acquired aplastic anemia. Study information: When averaged, DNA from sorted CD4+ and CD8+ cells came to 3 to 4 ug. Healthy donor sequencing depth: some 10 million CD4+, 11 million to 13 million CD8+ reads.

The CDR3 loop spans 15 amino acids. The V and J ends lost 6 bases and 1 base respectively, with 15 bases between them. For CDR3 and TCR beta VDJ profiling, genomic DNA was the template used. TCRdb reanalysed the reads using MiXCR and keeps one entry per CDR3 protein. The data contain 400,000 to 450,000 distinct CDR3 sequences, about two thirds of them singletons. This sequence was found in a human donor in good health, serving as a control. Sequencing input: sorted CD4+, CD8+, or CD8+CD57+ T cells (not recorded which) from PBMCs. The chain combines TRBV12-3 or TRBV12-4 with TRBJ1-1; D unclear. This CDR3 reads CASSLAAASNTEAFF. The CDR3 region has the DNA TGTGCCAGCAGCCTAGCCGCGGCCTCGAACACTGAAGCTTTCTTT.